Listed below are T cell receptor beta chains from one sample, sequenced in a study of cytomegalovirus exposure and HLA in healthy donors. Assay used: immunoSEQ multiplex PCR; TCRdb lists only in-frame clones, some missing. The repertoire consists of under 250,000 clones, with around 81% occurring once and the leading ten covering roughly 10%. Material for sequencing was PBMCs. The receptors originated from a woman between 45 and 60 years old in good health and CMV-seropositive. Both conserved end residues are part of each CDR3. The D gene is left open where the match is weak. Clone sizes are given selectively: once, few, many, or a class where the clone is expanded.

CDR3 DNA	CDR3 protein	D gene	clone size	CDR3 length	J gene	V gene
TGTGCCAGCAGCGTAGCTCGACAGGCAGCCAATTCACCCCTCCACTTT	CASSVARQAANSPLHF	.	.	16	TRBJ1-6	TRBV9
TGTGCCAGCAGCCCAAGGTGGGCCCGGGGGGCCCCTGGGACTGAAGCTTTCTTT	CASSPRWARGAPGTEAFF	.	.	18	TRBJ1-1	TRBV7-8
TGTGCCAGCAGCTTGAGGCAGGGGTCCTACAATGAGCAGTTCTTC	CASSLRQGSYNEQFF	.	.	15	TRBJ2-1	TRBV7-9
TGTGCCAGCTCAGCGGACAGGGCTAATTCACCCCTCCACTTT	CASSADRANSPLHF	TRBD1	.	14	TRBJ1-6	TRBV18
TGTGCCAGCAGCGTCGACAGGCGGTCACCCCTCCACTTT	CASSVDRRSPLHF	.	.	13	TRBJ1-6	TRBV9
TGCGCCAGCAGCTTGGGGTCAGGCCAAGATACGCAGTATTTT	CASSLGSGQDTQYF	.	.	14	TRBJ2-3	TRBV5-1
TGTGCCAGCAGTGTGGGGGAGGGGGGTAATTCACCCCTCCACTTT	CASSVGEGGNSPLHF	.	once	15	TRBJ1-6	TRBV6-1
TGCGCCAGCAGCTTGGGCGCGGGGGGGCAAAATGAGCAGTTCTTC	CASSLGAGGQNEQFF	TRBD2	.	15	TRBJ2-1	TRBV5-1
TGCGCCAGCAGCGCGGGGGGGGTCAATGAGCAGTTCTTC	CASSAGGVNEQFF	TRBD2	.	13	TRBJ2-1	TRBV5-1
TGTGCCAGCAGTTATACGGACAGGAACTACGAGCAGTACTTC	CASSYTDRNYEQYF	TRBD1	.	14	TRBJ2-7	TRBV6-5
TGCAGCGTTGTTCAGGGGTACGAGCAGTACTTC	CSVVQGYEQYF	.	.	11	TRBJ2-7	TRBV29-1
TGCGCCAGCAGCCAAGATGAGGCAGTTAATCAGCCCCAGCATTTT	CASSQDEAVNQPQHF	.	.	15	TRBJ1-5	TRBV4-1
TGTTCCAGCAGCTTAGATGCGGCTCCTAGCTACACCTTC	CSSSLDAAPSYTF	.	once	13	TRBJ1-2	TRBV7-9
TGTGCCAGCAGCCCTCAGCGTTTCAGAGGGCGCAGGTGGGAGCAGTACTTC	CASSPQRFRGRRWEQYF	.	.	17	TRBJ2-7	TRBV7-8
TGTGCCAGTAGTCCATGGACAGGAACTAATGAAAAACTGTTTTTT	CASSPWTGTNEKLFF	TRBD1	few	15	TRBJ1-4	TRBV19
TGTGCCTGGAGTGGTTCTTTAGGGGCCCTTAATTCACCCCTCCACTTT	CAWSGSLGALNSPLHF	.	.	16	TRBJ1-6	TRBV30
TGTGCCAGCAGCTTGGCCCGGGGGGCAGGTGAAGCTTTCTTT	CASSLARGAGEAFF	.	.	14	TRBJ1-1	TRBV5-4
TGCGCCAGCAGCCCCGACAGGGGTTTGGGTAACACTGAAGCTTTCTTT	CASSPDRGLGNTEAFF	TRBD1	once	16	TRBJ1-1	TRBV5-1
TGCGCCAGCAGCCAAGAGGCAGGCCGCATTAAGCGGGACTACACCTTC	CASSQEAGRIKRDYTF	.	few	16	TRBJ1-2	TRBV4-3
TGTGCCAGCAGCCCGGGGAAATCTGAGCAGTACTTC	CASSPGKSEQYF	.	once	12	TRBJ2-7	TRBV7-2
TGTGCCAGCGGGACAGAGGGAGAAAAACTGTTTTTT	CASGTEGEKLFF	TRBD1	.	12	TRBJ1-4	TRBV7-6
TGTGCCTGGAACAGGGGTGGGGGGTACACTGAAGCTTTCTTT	CAWNRGGGYTEAFF	TRBD1	.	14	TRBJ1-1	TRBV30
TGTGCCAGCAGCCAAGATACAGGGGTTGATGGCTACACCTTC	CASSQDTGVDGYTF	TRBD1	.	14	TRBJ1-2	TRBV4-2
TGTGCCAGCGCACTTCCGGGGGGTCCCTACGAGCAGTACTTC	CASALPGGPYEQYF	TRBD2	.	14	TRBJ2-7	TRBV28
TGTGCCAGCAGTTTCCCAGGGGCAAGCGATGGCTACACCTTC	CASSFPGASDGYTF	.	.	14	TRBJ1-2	TRBV27
TGCGCCAGCAGCTTACGGACTAGCGGGGGGTCAGATACGCAGTATTTT	CASSLRTSGGSDTQYF	TRBD2	.	16	TRBJ2-3	TRBV4-1
TGTGCCAGCAGCGTCTCCGGGACTAGCGATTTAGCCCAGTACTTC	CASSVSGTSDLAQYF	TRBD2	.	15	TRBJ2-5	TRBV9
TGTGCCAGCAGCCCCGGGACTAGCGGGGGGGCGGGGGACTACAATGAGCAGTTCTTC	CASSPGTSGGAGDYNEQFF	TRBD2	once	19	TRBJ2-1	TRBV7-7
TGTGCCAGCAGCTTACCAGGGGGAGAAGAAAAACTGTTTTTT	CASSLPGGEEKLFF	TRBD1	few	14	TRBJ1-4	TRBV5-8
TGTGCCAGCAGTACCCAGGAGAACACTGAAGCTTTCTTT	CASSTQENTEAFF	.	.	13	TRBJ1-1	TRBV6-5
TGTGCCAGCAGTTTAAGGCTAGGGGTGGATACGCAGTATTTT	CASSLRLGVDTQYF	.	.	14	TRBJ2-3	TRBV27
TGTGCCAGCAGCCATCACGGGGTTGGGGGGGGACTCAAAAACATTCAGTACTTC	CASSHHGVGGGLKNIQYF	TRBD2	.	18	TRBJ2-4	TRBV7-9
TGTGCCAGCAGCGTGAGAGCGGGGGGCACAGATACGCAGTATTTT	CASSVRAGGTDTQYF	TRBD2	.	15	TRBJ2-3	TRBV9
TGTGCCAGCAGTTGGACAGGGGGCGCGAACACCGGGGAGCTGTTTTTT	CASSWTGGANTGELFF	TRBD1	.	16	TRBJ2-2	TRBV2
TGTGCCAGCAGTTACTCGGGGGGGGCCGCAGAGACCCAGTACTTC	CASSYSGGAAETQYF	.	.	15	TRBJ2-5	TRBV6-5
TGTGCCAGCAGTTTCGCGACGGGACACTCCTACGAGCAGTACTTC	CASSFATGHSYEQYF	.	.	15	TRBJ2-7	TRBV27
TGTGCCAGCAGCTTAGAAAGTCTACATGGCTACACCTTC	CASSLESLHGYTF	.	.	13	TRBJ1-2	TRBV11-2
TGTGCCAGCAGCCCGGCGGGGTGGCGACGAAAACTGTTTTTT	CASSPAGWRRKLFF	.	.	14	TRBJ1-4	TRBV7-9
TGCGCCAGCAGCTTGGGGAGGGGCCCCCCGAATGGCTACACCTTC	CASSLGRGPPNGYTF	.	.	15	TRBJ1-2	TRBV5-1
TGTGCCAGCAGTTACAGGACAGGGTTAGCCAAAAACATTCAGTACTTC	CASSYRTGLAKNIQYF	TRBD1	.	16	TRBJ2-4	TRBV27
TGTGCCACGTACCAGGGGCGAGAAACCTACGAGCAGTACTTC	CATYQGRETYEQYF	.	.	14	TRBJ2-7	TRBV10-3